This T cell receptor beta chain comes out of a study of response to subunit inactivated influenza vaccine. TCRdb processed the RT-PCR reads anew with MiXCR; each CDR3 protein has one entry. The data hold approximately 500,000 distinct CDR3 sequences, with roughly 13% observed a single time. Study results and limitations: New T cells are recruited in small numbers by each seasonal influenza vaccination, according to the authors' suggestion.

To note about this clonotype: Its antigen is currently unknown.

Germline CDR1 is KGHSH and CDR2 is LQKENI. Trimming at V came to 1 base and at J to 0 bases, leaving 3 bases not matched to a gene. This CDR3 is 17 amino acids long. This sequence originates from a man in his forties or fifties who received an inactivated influenza vaccine. The chain joins TRBV18 to TRBJ1-6; TRBD1 matches 7 bases. The starting material was PBMCs from blood, obtained 45 days after vaccination. The CDR3 protein is CASSPQGQSSYNSPLHF. In DNA, the CDR3 is TGTGCCAGCTCACCACAGGGACAGAGCTCCTATAATTCACCCCTCCACTTT.